This TCR beta chain was sequenced in a study of human CD8 memory T cell subsets. Findings of the study overall: Stem-like memory and precursor exhausted T cells, unlike effector memory cells, were similarly highly diverse. It was only the T cell receptor beta chains that the study sequenced.

Details on this clonotype: Its specificity is unknown.

Production of TCR beta libraries used UMI-labeled 5' RACE as the method. Following a re-call of the 5' RACE reads, TCRdb has one entry per CDR3 protein and lacks DNA. This sample's table has roughly 6,200 distinct CDR3 sequences. It was from buffy coats of healthy donors that the PBMC came. Magnetic separation of the negative type served to enrich total CD8+ T cells. This CDR3 has 15 amino acids. Germline V lookup: CDR1 SEHNR, CDR2 FQNEAQ (reference sequence). The origin of this receptor is a human donor in good health. Sequencing used CD8+ effector memory T cells (TEM) sorted from PBMCs. Indicated subset: effector memory CD8 T cells, CCR7- CD45RO+ CD95+. The V gene is TRBV7-9, the J gene TRBJ2-7; absent DNA, TCRdb's TRBD1 call cannot be checked. CDR3 sequence: CASSLRTGKGYEQYF. The complete variable domain, with remaining parts taken from reference TRBV7-9 and TRBJ2-7, reads DTGVSQNPRHKITKRGQNVTFRCDPISEHNRLYWYRQTLGQGPEFLTYFQNEAQLEKSRLLSDRFSAERPKGSFSTLEIQRTEQGDSAMYLCASSLRTGKGYEQYFGPGTRLTVT.